This T cell receptor beta chain was recorded in a study of T cells in Graves' hyperthyroidism and ophthalmopathy. Regarding the study as a whole: Prediction of ophthalmopathy progression came a median roughly 7.1 months pre-onset.

This clonotype showed up many times. Its antigen remains unknown. The CDR3 length is 14 residues. Trimming at V came to 6 bases and at J to 6 bases, leaving 7 bases not matched to a gene. CDR1 is MNHEY, CDR2 SVGAGI, per germline. The investigators amplified TCR beta CDR3 regions from RNA transcripts. First-round RT-PCR with HTBI primers amplified the TCR CDR3 region. One entry per CDR3 protein results from TCRdb running MiXCR on the multiplex PCR reads. Here the sample spans fewer than 300,000 distinct CDR3 sequences, under 30% being singletons. Diagnosis relied on clinical symptoms, serum thyroxine and TRAb, thyroid ultrasound and orbital computed tomography.

The sample consisted of blood. The rearrangement uses TRBV6-5 and TRBJ1-5, with 8 nucleotides matching TRBD1. The sequence came from a middle-aged man with Graves' hyperthyroidism that later progressed to Graves' ophthalmopathy. The CDR3 loop reads CASSPGQGTQPQHF. CDR3 nucleotide sequence: TGTGCCAGCAGCCCCGGACAGGGAACTCAGCCCCAGCATTTT.